These 20 T cell receptor beta chains were all obtained from the same sample, sequenced in a study of cytomegalovirus exposure and HLA in healthy donors. It was with 60 Vbeta and 13 Jbeta primers that the PCR ran. Sequencing was performed with immunoSEQ multiplex PCR; in TCRdb, only in-frame clones are kept and a portion is missing. The data show around 130,000 clones, 8.5% to 10% seen once. The sequenced sample consisted of PBMCs. These receptor sequences come from a man aged 40-49 years in good health and CMV-seronegative.

The chain combines TRBV20-1 with TRBJ2-2; D remains ambiguous. The CDR3 length is 11 residues. Germline CDR1 is DFQATT and CDR2 is SNEGSKA (reference sequence). V lost 4 bases, J lost 5 bases, and 5 bases lay in between. CDR3 in DNA: TGCAGTGCTACGGTGACCGGGGAGCTGTTTTTT. Translating gives CSATVTGELFF.

This clone turned up a few times. The chain is built from TRBV6-7 and TRBJ2-2, with 8 bases fitting TRBD1. TRBV6-7 is flagged as an ORF with uncertain function. There are 15 residues in the CDR3. V shed 5 bases, J shed 4 bases, and the junction held 6 bases outside the gene matches. Here the CDR3 DNA reads TGTGCCAGCAGTCCCGAGACAGGGGCCACCGGGGAGCTGTTTTTT. Its protein product is CASSPETGATGELFF.

There are a few counts of this clone. The gene calls are TRBV30 and TRBJ2-1, with 12 bases identical to TRBD1. V trimming: 5 bases; J trimming: 9 bases; junction bases outside the gene matches: 14. The CDR3 runs 16 residues. From germline, CDR1 is GTSNPN and CDR2 SVGIG (reference sequence). The CDR3 region has the DNA TGTGCCTGGGCTACCATGGGGACAGGGGGCTCGGGTGAGCAGTTCTTC. Amino acid sequence: CAWATMGTGGSGEQFF.

A few counts support this clone. The J gene is TRBJ1-4, the V gene TRBV7-8; the D is unclear. The CDR3 contains 13 residues. Looked up from germline, CDR1 is SGHVS and CDR2 is FQNEAQ. V lost 7 bases to trimming and J lost 0 bases, with 6 bases between them. This CDR3 reads CASTGTTNEKLFF. The CDR3 DNA follows: TGTGCCAGCACCGGGACAACTAATGAAAAACTGTTTTTT.

This clone appeared a few times. The genes are TRBV28 and TRBJ2-2; TRBD2 matches at 11 bases. V lost 3 bases and J lost 5; bases outside the gene matches: 5. Germline V lookup: CDR1 MDHEN, CDR2 SYDVKM. The CDR3 runs to 16 residues. The chain's CDR3 is CASSFSGGARTGELFF. CDR3 nucleotide sequence: TGTGCCAGCAGTTTTAGCGGGGGGGCCAGAACCGGGGAGCTGTTTTTT.

For this clone: This sample also contains other DNA sequences that code for the same CDR3. The chain joins TRBV7-2 to TRBJ2-5; perhaps TRBD2 as D (6 bases). CDR1 SGHTA and CDR2 FQGNSA come from the germline V gene. This CDR3 contains 14 residues. Trimming shortened V by 1 base and J by 5 bases, and 11 bases separated the two germline ends. The CDR3 DNA is TGTGCCAGCAGCTTAGGTGGGGGGAGGGAGACCCAGTACTTC. Encoded protein: CASSLGGGRETQYF. The complete variable domain, with remaining parts taken from reference TRBV7-2 and TRBJ2-5, reads GAGVSQSPSNKVTEKGKDVELRCDPISGHTALYWYRQSLGQGLEFLIYFQGNSAPDKSGLPSDRFSAERTGGSVSTLTIQRTQQEDSAVYLCASSLGGGRETQYFGPGTRLLVL.

CDR3 region: CATSRTGSYGYTF. The CDR3 coding sequence is TGTGCCACCAGCAGAACAGGGAGCTATGGCTACACCTTC. V and J are TRBV15 and TRBJ1-2, with D perhaps matching TRBD1 (6 bases). Looked up from germline, CDR1 is LNHNV and CDR2 is YYDKDF (reference sequence). V was shortened by 2 bases and J by 4 bases, with 8 bases between the two germline ends. The CDR3 is made up of 13 amino acids.

The CDR3 loop is CASSQVAGGPNEQFF. The CDR3 nucleotides read TGCGCCAGCAGCCAAGTGGCGGGGGGGCCGAATGAGCAGTTCTTC. The chain carries TRBV4-3 and TRBJ2-1, with 9 bases lining up with TRBD2. V shed 1 base, J shed 7 bases, and the junction held 5 bases outside the gene matches. Germline CDR1 reads LGHNA; CDR2 reads YSLEER. The CDR3 extends over 15 amino acids.

This clone occurred a few times. The rearrangement links TRBV27 to TRBJ2-7; 10 bases align to TRBD2. Germline loops: CDR1 MNHEY, CDR2 SMNVEV (reference sequence). With 3 bases clipped from V and 6 bases from J, the junction kept 8 bases outside the gene matches. The CDR3 length is 15 residues. CDR3 coding DNA: TGTGCCAGCAGTTTGGGAAGCGGGGGGGGGTCCGAGCAGTACTTC. Protein sequence: CASSLGSGGGSEQYF.

This clone turned up a few times. This rearrangement joins TRBV14 to TRBJ1-1; TRBD1 is a possible D gene (5 bases). V lost 5 bases, J lost 3 bases, and 19 bases lay in between. CDR3 length: 16 residues. Germline-derived CDR1 and CDR2 are SGHDN and FVKESK. CDR3 sequence: CASSDSGTWEDTEAFF. CDR3 in DNA: TGTGCCAGCAGCGACTCCGGGACCTGGGAGGACACTGAAGCTTTCTTT.

The genes are TRBV5-1 and TRBJ1-2; no firm D call. V lost 0 bases and J 4 bases, leaving 16 bases between the germline ends. CDR1 is SGHRS, CDR2 YFSETQ, per germline. The CDR3 totals 16 residues. The CDR3 is CASSLDGRSGGYGYTF. CDR3 nucleotide sequence: TGCGCCAGCAGCTTGGATGGCCGATCTGGCGGCTATGGCTACACCTTC.

The CDR3 reads CASSSTPGDRVYGYTF. CDR3 in DNA: TGTGCCAGCAGCAGTACACCCGGAGACAGGGTCTATGGCTACACCTTC. V is TRBV11-2 and J is TRBJ1-2; 7 nucleotides agree with TRBD1. This CDR3 is built from 16 residues. Germline loops: CDR1 SGHAT, CDR2 FQNNGV. V lost 5 bases, J lost 4 bases, and 13 bases stayed unmatched.

This clone was seen a handful of times. The rearrangement uses TRBV5-6 and TRBJ2-3, with a tentative D call TRBD2 (5 bases). CDR3 length: 15 amino acids. V dropped 1 base and J dropped 1 base, with 10 bases sitting between them. CDR1 is SGHDT, CDR2 YYEEEE, per germline. The CDR3 loop is CASSLTGLGTDTQYF. In DNA, the CDR3 is TGTGCCAGCAGCTTGACGGGGTTGGGCACAGATACGCAGTATTTT. The full variable domain, rest sourced from reference TRBV5-6 and TRBJ2-3, is DAGVTQSPTHLIKTRGQQVTLRCSPKSGHDTVSWYQQALGQGPQFIFQYYEEEERQRGNFPDRFSGHQFPNYSSELNVNALLLGDSALYLCASSLTGLGTDTQYFGPGTRLTVL.

The V call is TRBV23-1, the J call TRBJ1-5; D is possibly TRBD1 (5 bases). TRBV23-1 is annotated as an ORF whose role is uncertain. V was shortened by 3 bases and J by 1 base, with 22 bases between the two germline ends. The CDR3 totals 19 residues. The CDR3 bases are TGCGCCAGCAGTCATAATTCACGAAGGGGATATCGGAGCAATCAGCCCCAGCATTTT. Translated: CASSHNSRRGYRSNQPQHF.

The sample holds a few counts of this clone. This likely comes from a read error, as the CDR3 has no conserved phenylalanine or tryptophan at its end. It is unclear where the CDR3 begins or ends on the DNA, so no DNA is shown, and the CDR3 is as TCRdb lists it. The chain combines TRBV10-1 with TRBJ1-5; whether TRBD1, the table's D call, matches the DNA was not checked. Germline CDR1 WNHNN, CDR2 SYGVQD (reference sequence). The CDR3 comprises 14 residues, both ends counted. The CDR3 reads CASWVAGADQPKHL.

This clone was detected a few times. The chain joins TRBV13 to TRBJ1-4; D unclear. Between the trimmed V and J ends, which lost 0 bases and 8 bases, there was a span of 16 bases. This CDR3 has 16 amino acids. Germline V CDR1 and CDR2: PRHDT, FYEKMQ (reference sequence). CDR3 region: CASSLGRDVVSEKLFF. The CDR3 nucleotides read TGTGCCAGCAGCTTAGGCCGGGATGTCGTATCGGAAAAACTGTTTTTT.

This clone showed up just a few times. The DNA of the CDR3 is TGCGCCAGCAGCTTGGGAAGGGGGCCTAGTGAGCAGTTCTTC. Amino acid sequence: CASSLGRGPSEQFF. This chain links TRBV5-1 with TRBJ2-1, with 7 positions matching TRBD1. The CDR3 is made up of 14 amino acids. In germline, CDR1 is SGHRS, CDR2 YFSETQ. V was clipped by 0 bases and J by 9 bases; unmatched bases: 6.

For the CDR3, the DNA is TGTGCCAGCAGTTTTGGGCAGGAAGCCTACGAGCAGTACTTC. Encoded protein: CASSFGQEAYEQYF. The V gene is TRBV27, the J gene TRBJ2-7; D is undetermined. CDR3 length: 14 residues. The germline V and J ends were trimmed by 3 bases and 2 bases, with 11 bases remaining between them. Germline values: CDR1 MNHEY, CDR2 SMNVEV (reference sequence).

This clone has only a few counts. The chain employs TRBV5-6 and TRBJ1-2, with D tentatively TRBD1 (5 bases). This CDR3 is 14 amino acids long. Trimming stripped 3 bases from V and 4 bases from J, with 13 bases between. Germline CDR1 is SGHDT and CDR2 is YYEEEE. CDR3 DNA: TGTGCCAGCAGCTCCAGGGCGTTCGGCTATGGCTACACCTTC. Translated: CASSSRAFGYGYTF.

This clone was seen a few times. This chain links TRBV7-6 with TRBJ2-3; 8 nucleotides align to TRBD1. This CDR3 is built from 15 residues. V was clipped by 5 bases and J by 4 bases; unmatched bases: 8. Germline assignment: CDR1 SGHVS and CDR2 FNYEAQ. The CDR3 loop reads CASSGGAGGADTQYF. CDR3 nucleotides: TGTGCCAGCAGCGGTGGGGCAGGGGGCGCAGATACGCAGTATTTT.